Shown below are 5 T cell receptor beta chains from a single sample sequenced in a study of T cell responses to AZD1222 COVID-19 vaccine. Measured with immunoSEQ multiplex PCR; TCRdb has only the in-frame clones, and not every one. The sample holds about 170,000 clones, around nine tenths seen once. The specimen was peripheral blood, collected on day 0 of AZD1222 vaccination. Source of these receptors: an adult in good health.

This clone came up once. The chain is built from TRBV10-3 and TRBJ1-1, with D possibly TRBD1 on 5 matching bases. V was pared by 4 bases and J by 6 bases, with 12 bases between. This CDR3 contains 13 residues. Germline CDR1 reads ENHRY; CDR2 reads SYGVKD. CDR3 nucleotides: TGTGCCATCAGTGGGGGGGTTATGGCTGAAGCTTTCTTT. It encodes CAISGGVMAEAFF.

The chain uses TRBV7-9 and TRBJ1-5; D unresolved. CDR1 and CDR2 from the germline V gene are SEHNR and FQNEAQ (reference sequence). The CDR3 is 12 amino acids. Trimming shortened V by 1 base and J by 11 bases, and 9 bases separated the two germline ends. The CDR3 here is CASSLDDHAQHF. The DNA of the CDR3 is TGTGCCAGCAGCTTAGATGATCACGCCCAGCATTTT.

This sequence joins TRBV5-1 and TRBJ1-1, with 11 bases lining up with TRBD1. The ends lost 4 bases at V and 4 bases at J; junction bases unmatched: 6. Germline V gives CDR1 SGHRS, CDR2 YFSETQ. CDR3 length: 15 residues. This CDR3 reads CASSAWTGGVTEAFF. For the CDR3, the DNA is TGCGCCAGCAGCGCTTGGACAGGGGGCGTCACTGAAGCTTTCTTT. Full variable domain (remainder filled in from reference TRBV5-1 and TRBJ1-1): KAGVTQTPRYLIKTRGQQVTLSCSPISGHRSVSWYQQTPGQGLQFLFEYFSETQRNKGNFPGRFSGRQFSNSRSEMNVSTLELGDSALYLCASSAWTGGVTEAFFGQGTRLTVV.

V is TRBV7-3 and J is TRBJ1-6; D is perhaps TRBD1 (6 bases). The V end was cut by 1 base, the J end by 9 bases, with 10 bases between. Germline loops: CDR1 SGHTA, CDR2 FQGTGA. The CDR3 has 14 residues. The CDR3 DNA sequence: TGTGCCAGCAGCTTAAAAGGGGGGGCTTCACCCCTCCACTTT. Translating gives CASSLKGGASPLHF.

The CDR3 spells CASSQLDRGRAEAFF. Written as DNA, the CDR3 is TGTGCCAGCAGCCAACTGGACAGGGGGAGAGCTGAAGCTTTCTTT. The chain carries TRBV5-5 and TRBJ1-1; 10 bases map to TRBD1. The germline gives CDR1 SGHKS, CDR2 YYEKEE (reference sequence). This CDR3 region has 15 residues. V lost 4 bases and J lost 6; bases outside the gene matches: 9.